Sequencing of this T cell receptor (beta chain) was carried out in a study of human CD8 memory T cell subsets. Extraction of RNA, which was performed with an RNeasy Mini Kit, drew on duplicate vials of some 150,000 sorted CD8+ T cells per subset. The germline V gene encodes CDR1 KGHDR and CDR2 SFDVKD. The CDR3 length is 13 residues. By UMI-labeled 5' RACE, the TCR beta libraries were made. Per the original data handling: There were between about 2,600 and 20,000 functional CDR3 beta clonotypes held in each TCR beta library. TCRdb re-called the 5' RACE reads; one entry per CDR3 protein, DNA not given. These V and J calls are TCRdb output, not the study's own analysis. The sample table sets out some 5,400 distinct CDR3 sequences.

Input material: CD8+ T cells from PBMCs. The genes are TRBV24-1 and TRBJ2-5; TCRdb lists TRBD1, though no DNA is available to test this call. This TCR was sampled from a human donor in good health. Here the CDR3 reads CATSGHSRGLQYF.